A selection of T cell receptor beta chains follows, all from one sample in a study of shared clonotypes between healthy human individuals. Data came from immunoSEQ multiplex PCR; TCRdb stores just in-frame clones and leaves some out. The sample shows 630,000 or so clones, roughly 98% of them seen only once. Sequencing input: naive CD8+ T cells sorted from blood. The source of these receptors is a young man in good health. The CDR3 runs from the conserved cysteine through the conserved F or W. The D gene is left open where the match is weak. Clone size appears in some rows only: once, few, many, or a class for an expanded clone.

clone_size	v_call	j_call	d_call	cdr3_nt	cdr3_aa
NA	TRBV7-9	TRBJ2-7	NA	TGTGCCAGCAGCCGGGTGGGGATAACTCACGAGCAGTACTTC	CASSRVGITHEQYF
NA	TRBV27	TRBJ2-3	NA	TGTGCCAGCAGTTTTTCCGGCACAGATACGCAGTATTTT	CASSFSGTDTQYF
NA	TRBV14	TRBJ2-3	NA	TGTGCCAGCAGCCAATGGAACACAGATACGCAGTATTTT	CASSQWNTDTQYF
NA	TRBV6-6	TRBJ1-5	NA	TGTGCCAGCCGAGATTCTTTGGGCAATCAGCCCCAGCATTTT	CASRDSLGNQPQHF
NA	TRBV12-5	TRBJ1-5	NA	TGTGCTAGTGGTTTGGGTCAGGGACATCCGGCGGGTCAGCCCCAGCATTTT	CASGLGQGHPAGQPQHF
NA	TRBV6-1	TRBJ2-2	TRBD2	TGTGCCAGCAGTGAATTGGCGGGAGAGAACACCGGGGAGCTGTTTTTT	CASSELAGENTGELFF
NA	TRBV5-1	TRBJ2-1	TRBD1	TGCGCCAGCAGCCCTTTGGGGCAGGGGGCAGGAAATGAGCAGTTCTTC	CASSPLGQGAGNEQFF
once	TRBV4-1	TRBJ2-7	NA	TGCGCCAGCAGCCAAGATGGCAGGGACGAGCAGTACTTC	CASSQDGRDEQYF
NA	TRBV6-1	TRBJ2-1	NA	TGTGCCAGCAGTGAGGGGTCCAATGAGCAGTTCTTC	CASSEGSNEQFF
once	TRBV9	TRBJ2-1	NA	TGTGCCAGCAGCGTAGGCTCCCCGGGGAATGAGCAGTTCTTC	CASSVGSPGNEQFF
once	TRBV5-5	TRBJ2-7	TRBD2	TGTGCCAGCAGCTTGACCGGGAGGGCCAGTGAGCAGTACTTC	CASSLTGRASEQYF
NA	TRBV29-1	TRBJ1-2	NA	TGCAGCGCTGACAGTAACTATGGCTACACCTTC	CSADSNYGYTF
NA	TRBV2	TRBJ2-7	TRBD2	TGTGCCAGCACCAGGACTAGCGGGGTCGGCGAGCAGTACTTC	CASTRTSGVGEQYF
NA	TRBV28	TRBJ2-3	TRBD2	TGTGCCAGCAGACCCATAGGGACTAGCGGGAGGTCTAGCACAGATACGCAGTATTTT	CASRPIGTSGRSSTDTQYF
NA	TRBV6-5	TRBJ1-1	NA	TGTGCCAGCAGTTACACTAGCGGGACAGAAGCTTTCTTT	CASSYTSGTEAFF
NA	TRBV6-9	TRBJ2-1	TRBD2	TGTGCCAGCAGGCGACTCCCACAAGCGGGACCCTACAATGAGCAGTTCTTC	CASRRLPQAGPYNEQFF
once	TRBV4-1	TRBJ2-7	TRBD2	TGCGCCAGCAGCGTGACTAGCGGGGCTTACCAGCAGTACTTC	CASSVTSGAYQQYF